The 10 T cell receptor beta chains in this list originate from one sample, sequenced in a study of T cells in Graves' hyperthyroidism and ophthalmopathy. There were TCR beta CDR3 regions amplified from RNA transcripts. The TCR CDR3 was amplified in a first-round RT-PCR using the HTBI primer set. MiXCR, run by TCRdb on the multiplex PCR reads, gives a single entry per CDR3 protein. Among about 400,000 distinct CDR3 sequences, 15% to 19% were seen once, and the ten largest hold approximately 14%. Sequenced: blood. The receptors here all came from a woman between 18 and 29 years old with Graves' hyperthyroidism.

This clonotype was seen a few times. The chain uses TRBV7-9 and TRBJ2-5; TRBD1 aligns across 9 bases. Germline CDR1 is SEHNR and CDR2 is FQNEAQ (reference sequence). V lost 7 bases and J lost 6; bases outside the gene matches: 18. The CDR3 covers 17 residues. The CDR3, as DNA: TGTGCCAGCAACCCAACACTAGCCGGGACAGGGCGTAAGACCCAGTACTTC. It specifies CASNPTLAGTGRKTQYF.

This clonotype was seen ten or more times. This chain links TRBV7-4 with TRBJ1-1, with D possibly being TRBD1 (6 bases). Trimming stripped 10 bases from V and 4 bases from J, with 22 bases between. The CDR3 totals 15 residues. Germline CDR1 SGHVT, CDR2 SQSDAQ. The CDR3, as DNA: TGTGCCACCATTACCCGGGGGGGGGGGCCCACTGAAGCTTTCTTT. Amino acid sequence: CATITRGGGPTEAFF.

Details on this clonotype: Given a much more abundant clone one base away, this may be a read error. This CDR3 is CASSQTGGVYGYTF. The CDR3, as DNA: TGTGCCAGCAGCCAGACAGGGGGCGTCTATGGCTACACCTTC. This chain joins TRBV6-1 and TRBJ1-2, with 10 positions matching TRBD1. There are 14 residues in the CDR3. Germline V gene lookup returns CDR1 MNHNS and CDR2 SASEGT. J lost 4 bases, V lost 6 bases, and 5 bases had no gene match.

This clonotype was recorded at least ten times. The chain links TRBV7-2 to TRBJ1-1; 8 positions agree with TRBD1. CDR3 size: 14 residues. CDR1 SGHTA and CDR2 FQGNSA come from the germline V gene. Germline trimming cut 5 bases from V and 4 bases from J; bases unmatched to any gene: 6. The DNA of the CDR3 is TGTGCCAGCAGCACTCGACAGGGGATCACTGAAGCTTTCTTT. Encoded protein: CASSTRQGITEAFF.

This clonotype was recorded many times. This chain connects TRBV27 to TRBJ1-2, with D possibly being TRBD1 (6 bases). Germline CDR1 and CDR2: MNHEY and SMNVEV (reference sequence). There are 19 residues in the CDR3. The V gene lost 5 bases and the J gene lost 4 bases, with 29 bases spanning the gap. The DNA for the CDR3 is TGTGCCAGCAGTCCCCTCCTTAACAGGGCCACGCTCCCCTCCTATGGCTACACCTTC. This codes for CASSPLLNRATLPSYGYTF.

This clonotype was picked up a small number of times. The chain joins TRBV4-2 to TRBJ2-7, with D perhaps matching TRBD2 (5 bases). V was shortened by 5 bases and J by 1 base, with 15 bases between the two germline ends. Germline V gives CDR1 LGHNA, CDR2 YNFKEQ. This CDR3 comprises 15 residues. CDR3 sequence reads: CASSISKTGSYEQYF. CDR3 in DNA: TGTGCCAGCAGCATTTCTAAGACGGGGTCCTACGAGCAGTACTTC.

This clonotype was detected ten times or more. The gene calls are TRBV20-1 and TRBJ2-1; 10 bases map to TRBD2. Losses at the gene ends were 3 bases for V and 7 bases for J; bases not matched to a gene: 12. There are 16 residues in the CDR3. Germline V CDR1 and CDR2: DFQATT, SNEGSKA (reference sequence). The CDR3 DNA sequence: TGCAGTGCTAGCCCCAGCGGGGGGGCCGACCTAAATGAGCAGTTCTTC. This sequence encodes CSASPSGGADLNEQFF.

The rearrangement links TRBV11-2 to TRBJ2-1, with TRBD2 as a possible D gene (6 bases). This CDR3 has 15 residues. From germline, CDR1 is SGHAT and CDR2 FQNNGV. The CDR3 coding sequence is TGTGTCGGCAGCCGCACCGGGGGAACCTACAATGAGCAGTTCTTC. Its protein is CVGSRTGGTYNEQFF. Full variable domain (rest looked up from reference TRBV11-2 and TRBJ2-1): EAGVAQSPRYKIIEKRQSVAFWCNPISGHATLYWYQQILGQGPKLLIQFQNNGVVDDSQLPKDRFSAERLKGVDSTLKIQPAKLEDSAVYLCVGSRTGGTYNEQFFGPGTRLTVL.

With regard to this clonotype: This may arise from a read error, as a much more abundant clone is one base away. In DNA, the CDR3 is TGTGCCAGCAGGGGTCTGGGGGCTAGCACAGATGCGCAGTATTTT. Protein product: CASRGLGASTDAQYF. The J gene is TRBJ2-3, the V gene TRBV27, with a weak D call TRBD1 (6 bases). CDR3 length: 15 amino acids. CDR1 is MNHEY and CDR2 is SMNVEV in the germline V gene (reference sequence).

This clonotype was observed many times. The chain links TRBV7-2 to TRBJ2-4; no firm D call. Trimming removed 3 bases at V and 5 bases at J, with 8 bases between. Germline lookup yields CDR1 SGHTA and CDR2 FQGNSA. This CDR3 is 13 amino acids long. CDR3 nucleotides: TGTGCCAGCAGCTTCGGACGGCAAAACATTCAGTACTTC. Its protein is CASSFGRQNIQYF.